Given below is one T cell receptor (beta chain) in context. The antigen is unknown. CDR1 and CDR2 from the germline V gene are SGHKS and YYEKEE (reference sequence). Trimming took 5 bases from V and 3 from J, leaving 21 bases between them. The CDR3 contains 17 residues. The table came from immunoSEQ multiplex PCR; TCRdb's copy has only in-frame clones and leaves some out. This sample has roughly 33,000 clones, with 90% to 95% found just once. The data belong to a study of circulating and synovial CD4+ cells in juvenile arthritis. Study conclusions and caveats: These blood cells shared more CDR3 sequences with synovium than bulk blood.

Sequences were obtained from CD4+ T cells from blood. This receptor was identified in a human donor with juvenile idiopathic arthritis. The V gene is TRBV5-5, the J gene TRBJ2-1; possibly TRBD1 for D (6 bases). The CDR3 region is CASRLETTGIFYNEQFF. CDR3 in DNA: TGTGCCAGCAGGTTAGAAACCACAGGGATCTTCTACAATGAGCAGTTCTTC. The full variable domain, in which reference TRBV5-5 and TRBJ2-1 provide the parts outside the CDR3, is DAGVTQSPTHLIKTRGQQVTLRCSPISGHKSVSWYQQVLGQGPQFIFQYYEKEERGRGNFPDRFSARQFPNYSSELNVNALLLGDSALYLCASRLETTGIFYNEQFFGPGTRLTVL.